The 13 T cell receptor beta chains in this list originate from one sample, sequenced in a study of CXCR3-negative and CXCR3-positive naive CD8 T cells. Each TRB cDNA library was prepared by 5' RACE (with UMI labels). TCRdb reprocessed the 5' RACE reads and reports one entry per CDR3 protein, with no DNA. This repertoire comprises 45,000 or so distinct CDR3 sequences; its ten largest clones make up approximately 11%. Material: memory CD8+ T cells from blood. These receptors were collected from a human donor in good health. Some clones in this sample may be carry-over from other donors' samples.

This rearrangement joins TRBV20-1 to TRBJ2-1; TCRdb designates TRBD1, a call that cannot be tested without DNA. Germline assignment: CDR1 DFQATT and CDR2 SNEGSKA (reference sequence). CDR3 length equals 15 residues. The CDR3 reads CSARDPAGVYNEQFF.

This chain uses TRBV28 with TRBJ1-3. Per the germline V gene, CDR1 is MDHEN and CDR2 is SYDVKM. This CDR3 contains 11 residues. The CDR3: CASGPGNTIYF.

The chain recombines TRBV27 with TRBJ2-5; TCRdb indicates TRBD1, and absent DNA this call remains unverified. This CDR3 comprises 14 residues. Per germline, CDR1 MNHEY and CDR2 SMNVEV (reference sequence). CDR3 sequence: CASSPTTGPETQYF.

The V and J genes are TRBV7-6 and TRBJ2-1. The V gene's germline CDR1 is SGHVS and CDR2 FNYEAQ. The CDR3 extends over 11 amino acids. The CDR3 sequence: CASSFGNEQFF.

The V gene is TRBV21-1, the J gene TRBJ2-4; lacking DNA, the TRBD2 call made by TCRdb goes unchecked. TRBV21-1 is assigned pseudogene status. The CDR3 runs to 18 residues. CDR3: CASSKREPRAMAKNIQYF.

The genes are TRBV7-2 and TRBJ2-1; TCRdb indicates TRBD1, and absent DNA this call remains unverified. The CDR3 runs 14 residues. Germline CDR1 SGHTA, CDR2 FQGNSA. This CDR3 is CASSPTRPHNEQFF.

The chain uses TRBV12-3 or TRBV12-4 and TRBJ1-5. This CDR3 spans 13 amino acids. The CDR3 protein is CASSFGGNQPQHF.

This rearrangement joins TRBV7-9 to TRBJ1-2; the TRBD1 assignment by TCRdb is unverifiable without DNA. From germline, CDR1 is SEHNR and CDR2 FQNEAQ (reference sequence). This CDR3 spans 13 amino acids. The CDR3 loop is CASGTGTGDGYTF.

By frequency, this clonotype is medium-sized. This chain uses TRBV4-3 with TRBJ1-4. Germline lookup yields CDR1 LGHNA and CDR2 YSLEER. The CDR3 is 15 residues long. The CDR3 loop is CASSQGRGEGEKLFF.

This rearrangement joins TRBV27 to TRBJ1-6; TCRdb reports TRBD1, a call that lacks DNA to check it against. Germline V CDR1 and CDR2: MNHEY, SMNVEV (reference sequence). This CDR3 is built from 14 residues. The CDR3 reads CASSWGQGYSPLHF.

The CDR3 sequence is CASSLGEQNNEQFF. The rearrangement uses TRBV28 and TRBJ2-1. The CDR3 has 14 amino acids. Germline lookup yields CDR1 MDHEN and CDR2 SYDVKM. The full variable domain, completed using reference TRBV28 and TRBJ2-1, is DVKVTQSSRYLVKRTGEKVFLECVQDMDHENMFWYRQDPGLGLRLIYFSYDVKMKEKGDIPEGYSVSREKKERFSLILESASTNQTSMYLCASSLGEQNNEQFFGPGTRLTVL.

The chain carries TRBV19 and TRBJ1-5; TCRdb picks TRBD1, but there is no DNA to check that call. The CDR3 has 15 amino acids. Germline-derived CDR1 and CDR2 are LNHDA and SQIVND (reference sequence). The CDR3 reads CASSIFARGNQPQHF.

CDR3 protein: CASSPSGAYTGELFF. The V and J genes are TRBV6-2 or TRBV6-3 and TRBJ2-2; TCRdb proposes TRBD2, but this gene call is untestable without DNA. The germline V gene has CDR1 MNHEY and CDR2 SVGEGT. CDR3 length: 15 amino acids.